These T cell receptor beta chains were read from a single sample in a study of read filtering for tumor transcriptome and immune sequencing. TCRdb used MiXCR to reprocess the reads, holding one entry per CDR3 protein. Among about 57,000 distinct CDR3 sequences listed, around 20% were seen once. The sample taken for sequencing was a population of CD138-negative cells sorted from bone marrow. Receptors originate from a donor aged 40 or older with multiple myeloma. CDR3s include the opening cysteine and the closing phenylalanine or tryptophan. The D gene is left open where the match is weak. Some rows have no size entry. The others give once, few or many, or a class for an expanded clone.

v_gene: TRBV7-9
j_gene: TRBJ1-1
d_gene: .
abundance: few
CDR3aa: CASSLGNQGRGTEAFF
CDR3nt: TGTGCCAGCAGCTTAGGAAACCAGGGGCGTGGAACTGAAGCTTTCTTT

v_gene: TRBV3-1
j_gene: TRBJ2-1
d_gene: .
abundance: many
CDR3aa: CASSQGGREQFF
CDR3nt: TGTGCCAGCAGCCAAGGAGGGCGAGAGCAGTTCTTC

v_gene: TRBV20-1
j_gene: TRBJ1-6
d_gene: .
abundance: many
CDR3aa: CSASRGTLDHNSPLHF
CDR3nt: TGCAGTGCTTCGCGAGGGACCTTGGACCATAATTCACCCCTCCACTTT

v_gene: TRBV5-1
j_gene: TRBJ1-1
d_gene: TRBD1
abundance: many
CDR3aa: CASSSSRDRDPNTEAFF
CDR3nt: TGCGCCAGCAGCTCGTCCCGGGACAGGGACCCGAACACTGAAGCTTTCTTT

v_gene: TRBV19
j_gene: TRBJ1-5
d_gene: .
abundance: .
CDR3aa: CASSNRRNQPQHF
CDR3nt: TGTGCCAGTAGTAACAGAAGGAATCAGCCCCAGCATTTT

v_gene: TRBV20-1
j_gene: TRBJ1-1
d_gene: .
abundance: many
CDR3aa: CSATLPGMNTEAFF
CDR3nt: TGCAGTGCTACCCTGCCGGGGATGAACACTGAAGCTTTCTTT

v_gene: TRBV20-1
j_gene: TRBJ2-3
d_gene: TRBD2
abundance: many
CDR3aa: CSAYSPASGGRDTQYF
CDR3nt: TGCAGTGCTTATAGCCCGGCTAGCGGGGGCCGAGATACGCAGTATTTT

v_gene: TRBV12-3/TRBV12-4
j_gene: TRBJ2-7
d_gene: .
abundance: many
CDR3aa: CASSYLSEQYF
CDR3nt: TGTGCCAGCAGCTACCTTTCCGAGCAGTACTTC

v_gene: TRBV28
j_gene: TRBJ2-2
d_gene: TRBD2
abundance: many
CDR3aa: CASSLSSGTSGKVGELFF
CDR3nt: TGTGCCAGCAGTTTATCTTCCGGGACTAGCGGGAAGGTCGGGGAGCTGTTTTTT

v_gene: TRBV6-1
j_gene: TRBJ2-3
d_gene: .
abundance: many
CDR3aa: CASSDWGIHPDTQYF
CDR3nt: TGTGCCAGCAGTGATTGGGGGATTCATCCAGATACGCAGTATTTT

v_gene: TRBV4-1
j_gene: TRBJ2-3
d_gene: TRBD2
abundance: .
CDR3aa: CASSLGTSGGTDTQYF
CDR3nt: TGCGCCAGCAGTCTGGGGACTAGCGGGGGCACAGATACGCAGTATTTT

v_gene: TRBV2
j_gene: TRBJ2-5
d_gene: TRBD1
abundance: many
CDR3aa: CASRGQGVGETQYF
CDR3nt: TGTGCCAGCAGAGGACAGGGGGTAGGAGAGACCCAGTACTTC

v_gene: TRBV20-1
j_gene: TRBJ2-2
d_gene: .
abundance: many
CDR3aa: CSASKSNTGELFF
CDR3nt: TGCAGTGCTAGCAAATCGAACACCGGGGAGCTGTTTTTT

v_gene: TRBV19
j_gene: TRBJ1-5
d_gene: .
abundance: .
CDR3aa: CASRSKYGREGNQPQHF
CDR3nt: TGTGCCAGTAGAAGCAAATATGGCAGGGAAGGCAATCAGCCCCAGCATTTT

v_gene: TRBV10-3
j_gene: TRBJ2-1
d_gene: TRBD2
abundance: many
CDR3aa: CAISESVGGRPYNEQFF
CDR3nt: TGTGCCATCAGTGAGTCGGTGGGCGGGAGGCCCTACAATGAGCAGTTCTTC

v_gene: TRBV6-2/TRBV6-3
j_gene: TRBJ2-7
d_gene: .
abundance: .
CDR3aa: CASSRNKGSGEQYF
CDR3nt: TGTGCCAGCAGTCGCAACAAAGGGTCGGGCGAGCAGTACTTC

v_gene: TRBV20-1
j_gene: TRBJ2-5
d_gene: .
abundance: many
CDR3aa: CSARRQGQGETQYF
CDR3nt: TGCAGTGCTAGAAGGCAGGGGCAGGGGGAGACCCAGTACTTC

v_gene: TRBV18
j_gene: TRBJ2-3
d_gene: .
abundance: .
CDR3aa: CASSPPGAPGLEDTQYF
CDR3nt: TGTGCCAGCTCACCACCCGGGGCCCCGGGACTTGAGGATACGCAGTATTTT

v_gene: TRBV27
j_gene: TRBJ2-7
d_gene: TRBD2
abundance: many
CDR3aa: CASSPSGDSYEQYF
CDR3nt: TGTGCCAGCAGTCCAAGCGGGGATTCCTACGAGCAGTACTTC

v_gene: TRBV7-3
j_gene: TRBJ2-7
d_gene: TRBD2
abundance: many
CDR3aa: CASSPGLAGGEQYF
CDR3nt: TGTGCCAGCAGCCCGGGGCTAGCGGGGGGCGAGCAGTACTTC

v_gene: TRBV20-1
j_gene: TRBJ2-6
d_gene: TRBD1
abundance: many
CDR3aa: CSAGGQGGSGANVLTF
CDR3nt: TGCAGTGCTGGCGGACAGGGGGGCTCTGGGGCCAACGTCCTGACTTTC

v_gene: TRBV20-1
j_gene: TRBJ2-7
d_gene: TRBD2
abundance: .
CDR3aa: CSASPIRGLAATYEQYF
CDR3nt: TGCAGTGCTAGCCCCATCAGGGGACTAGCGGCAACCTACGAGCAGTACTTC

v_gene: TRBV7-2
j_gene: TRBJ2-1
d_gene: .
abundance: many
CDR3aa: CASSPTGHHNEQFF
CDR3nt: TGTGCCAGCAGCCCGACGGGACACCACAATGAGCAGTTCTTC

v_gene: TRBV20-1
j_gene: TRBJ2-1
d_gene: TRBD2
abundance: many
CDR3aa: CSAPINGGAYNEQFF
CDR3nt: TGCAGTGCTCCCATTAACGGGGGGGCCTACAATGAGCAGTTCTTC

v_gene: TRBV4-2
j_gene: TRBJ2-5
d_gene: TRBD1
abundance: .
CDR3aa: CASSQDRTGPEETQYF
CDR3nt: TGTGCCAGCAGCCAAGATCGGACAGGACCAGAAGAGACCCAGTACTTC

v_gene: TRBV28
j_gene: TRBJ2-6
d_gene: .
abundance: many
CDR3aa: CASSFAPRGSSGANVLTF
CDR3nt: TGTGCCAGCAGTTTCGCCCCCCGGGGGAGCTCTGGGGCCAACGTCCTGACTTTC

v_gene: TRBV7-3
j_gene: TRBJ2-1
d_gene: TRBD2
abundance: many
CDR3aa: CASSPDSGSNEQFF
CDR3nt: TGTGCCAGCAGTCCGGATAGCGGGAGTAATGAGCAGTTCTTC

v_gene: TRBV5-1
j_gene: TRBJ2-7
d_gene: TRBD1
abundance: many
CDR3aa: CASSPLQGSSYEQYF
CDR3nt: TGCGCCAGCAGCCCCTTACAGGGGTCGTCCTACGAGCAGTACTTC

v_gene: TRBV19
j_gene: TRBJ2-1
d_gene: .
abundance: .
CDR3aa: CASSHAGTYNEQFF
CDR3nt: TGTGCCAGTAGCCACGCAGGGACCTACAATGAGCAGTTCTTC

v_gene: TRBV6-1
j_gene: TRBJ2-2
d_gene: TRBD1
abundance: few
CDR3aa: CASSEPLLRQGWDTGELFF
CDR3nt: TGTGCCAGCAGTGAACCTCTTCTGCGACAGGGGTGGGACACCGGGGAGCTGTTTTTT

v_gene: TRBV7-3
j_gene: TRBJ2-1
d_gene: .
abundance: many
CDR3aa: CASSPQGPAEQFF
CDR3nt: TGTGCCAGCAGCCCCCAAGGCCCGGCTGAGCAGTTCTTC

v_gene: TRBV25-1
j_gene: TRBJ2-1
d_gene: .
abundance: many
CDR3aa: CASSDATGTDEQFF
CDR3nt: TGTGCCAGCAGTGACGCGACAGGGACTGATGAGCAGTTCTTC

v_gene: TRBV5-1
j_gene: TRBJ2-3
d_gene: TRBD2
abundance: many
CDR3aa: CASSGGLAVSTDTQYF
CDR3nt: TGCGCCAGCAGCGGGGGACTAGCGGTTAGCACAGATACGCAGTATTTT

v_gene: TRBV5-6
j_gene: TRBJ1-1
d_gene: .
abundance: few
CDR3aa: CASSLGRAGNTEAFF
CDR3nt: TGTGCCAGCAGCTTGGGTAGGGCGGGGAACACTGAAGCTTTCTTT

v_gene: TRBV28
j_gene: TRBJ2-1
d_gene: .
abundance: few
CDR3aa: CASTTDATYNEQFF
CDR3nt: TGTGCCAGCACCACGGACGCGACCTACAATGAGCAGTTCTTC

v_gene: TRBV12-3/TRBV12-4
j_gene: TRBJ1-4
d_gene: TRBD1
abundance: many
CDR3aa: CASSLRQGGEKLFF
CDR3nt: TGTGCCAGCAGCCTCCGACAGGGAGGTGAAAAACTGTTTTTT

v_gene: TRBV7-9
j_gene: TRBJ2-5
d_gene: .
abundance: .
CDR3aa: CASSCGQSPETQYF
CDR3nt: TGTGCCAGCAGTTGCGGACAGTCCCCAGAGACCCAGTACTTC

v_gene: TRBV5-1
j_gene: TRBJ2-7
d_gene: .
abundance: .
CDR3aa: CASSLALSLSF
CDR3nt: TGCGCCAGCAGCTTGGCCTTAAGTCTGTCGTTC

v_gene: TRBV3-1
j_gene: TRBJ1-1
d_gene: .
abundance: many
CDR3aa: CASSQVSGRSSEAFF
CDR3nt: TGTGCCAGCAGCCAAGTTTCCGGGAGGAGCTCTGAAGCTTTCTTT

v_gene: TRBV11-2
j_gene: TRBJ1-3
d_gene: .
abundance: many
CDR3aa: CASSISISGNTIYF
CDR3nt: TGTGCCAGCAGCATCTCGATCTCTGGAAACACCATATATTTT

v_gene: TRBV15
j_gene: TRBJ2-2
d_gene: TRBD2
abundance: many
CDR3aa: CATSSLTSVRNTGELFF
CDR3nt: TGTGCCACCAGCAGCCTCACTAGCGTACGGAACACCGGGGAGCTGTTTTTT

v_gene: TRBV7-9
j_gene: TRBJ2-7
d_gene: TRBD1
abundance: few
CDR3aa: CASRSGQGRTYEQYF
CDR3nt: TGTGCCAGCAGGTCTGGACAGGGGCGGACCTACGAGCAGTACTTC